These 2 T cell receptor beta chains originate from one sample sequenced in a study of blood T cell repertoires in COVID-19. Only in-frame clones appear in the TCRdb table, and some are missing; sequencing was by immunoSEQ multiplex PCR. Among about 170,000 clones listed, roughly 85% were seen once. The material sequenced was PBMCs or T cells enriched from blood (not recorded which). The receptors were gathered from a woman between 45 and 60 years old who had recovered from COVID-19.

V is TRBV19 and J is TRBJ2-1; D possibly corresponds to TRBD2 (5 bases). Germline assignment: CDR1 LNHDA and CDR2 SQIVND (reference sequence). Trimming removed 3 bases from V and 9 bases from J, with 12 bases in between. This CDR3 contains 13 residues. The CDR3 spells CASSIREYGEQFF. The CDR3 region has the DNA TGTGCCAGTAGTATCCGGGAATATGGTGAGCAGTTCTTC.

The CDR3 region has the DNA TGTGCCAGCAGCCGCCACTCCCGCGGGACAGATTCTCATTCACCCCTCCACTTT. Translated, it gives CASSRHSRGTDSHSPLHF. The V gene is TRBV3-1 (or the pseudogene TRBV3-2), the J gene TRBJ1-6, with 7 bases that match TRBD1. The CDR3 is 18 residues long. With V trimmed by 4 bases and J by 8 bases, 17 bases remained unmatched. CDR1 is LGHDT and CDR2 is YNNKEL in the germline V gene (reference sequence).